This TCR beta chain appears in the sequencing data of a study of T cell changes during pregnancy in multiple sclerosis (dated by TCRdb to between 2018 and 2021). General notes on the study: In women with multiple sclerosis, the researchers looked at how the T cell repertoire shifted as pregnancy progressed.

As to this clone: What antigen it recognizes has not been identified. Within one base of it there is no much larger clone, and no base qualities were kept.

V and J are trimmed by 8 bases and 5 bases, and the gene matches miss 12 bases of the junction. The CDR3 starts with the cysteine, ends with the phenylalanine, and has 13 residues. Kept here is only the CDR3 DNA, which spans 39 bases and is read in frame from base 1. The germline V gene provides CDR1 SQVTM and CDR2 ANQGSEA. The method was the immunoSEQ multiplex PCR assay. Sourced from immuneACCESS, this table was stored by TCRdb with only in-frame sequences that have V and J called. A share of the clones is absent; for the studies checked, an unresolved V gene accounts for under half, and the remainder has no known explanation. This sample gives over 40,000 clones in total; approximately 88% of them show up just once. Around 5% of the sample is in the top ten clones.

The sequence joins TRBV29-1 to TRBJ2-7, and 7 junctional nucleotides match TRBD1. The origin of this receptor is a female donor in good health, enrolled as a control in a pregnancy study. This specimen was peripheral blood, taken in the first trimester of pregnancy. CDR3 loop: CSTSSTGANEQYF. Read as DNA, the sequence is TGCAGCACCTCTTCTACAGGGGCTAACGAGCAGTACTTC.